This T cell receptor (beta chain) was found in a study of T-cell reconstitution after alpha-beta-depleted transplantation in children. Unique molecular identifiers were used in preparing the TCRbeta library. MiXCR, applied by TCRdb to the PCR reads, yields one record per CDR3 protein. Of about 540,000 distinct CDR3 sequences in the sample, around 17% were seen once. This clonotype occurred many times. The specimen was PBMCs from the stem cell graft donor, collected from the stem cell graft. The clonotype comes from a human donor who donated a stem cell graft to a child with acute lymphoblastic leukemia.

CDR3 sequence: CASSSDRNSPLHF. The CDR3 coding sequence is TGCGCCAGCAGCTCTGACAGAAATTCACCCCTCCACTTT. The V call is TRBV5-1, the J call TRBJ1-6, with D perhaps matching TRBD1 (5 bases). The V end was cut by 3 bases, the J end by 7 bases, with 8 bases between. The CDR3 runs to 13 residues. Looked up from germline, CDR1 is SGHRS and CDR2 is YFSETQ.